This entry features one T cell receptor beta chain sequence. What it binds is unknown. This sample was included in a study of CD8 T cells in Susac syndrome. Findings and caveats of the study: Only a relatively small number of individuals were included in the TCR sequencing and HLA analysis.

Germline CDR1 and CDR2: SEHNR and FQNEAQ (reference sequence). With V trimmed by 3 bases and J by 3 bases, 8 bases remained unmatched. The CDR3 runs 16 residues. RNA in amounts of roughly 0.5 to 1 ug was reverse transcribed with random hexamers. Multiplex immunoSEQ PCR targeted 54 Vbeta and 13 Jbeta TCR beta segments. TCRdb reanalysed the immunoSEQ multiplex PCR reads using MiXCR and keeps one entry per CDR3 protein. The profile shows some 170,000 distinct CDR3 sequences, less than 95% of them singletons. Treatment-naive patients with stable or active relapsing-remitting disease served as multiple sclerosis controls. Both CD4+ and CD8+ T cells were negatively isolated, and TEMRA cells underwent FACS enrichment.

The V gene is TRBV7-9, the J gene TRBJ1-2; 9 bases agree with TRBD1. The sequence came from a human donor with multiple sclerosis. The sequencing sample was made of CD4+ T cells from PBMCs. This CDR3 is CASSFPSGTGHYGYTF. CDR3 nucleotides: TGTGCCAGCAGCTTCCCCTCCGGGACAGGGCACTATGGCTACACCTTC.